This TCR beta chain was obtained from a study of CD4 T cells in relation to SARS-CoV-2 and coronaviruses. On the study more broadly: After roughly ten days of antigen culture, PBMC TCR beta CDR3s were sequenced. Whole-study results and caveats: Monoreactive clones expanded significantly more to SARS-CoV-2 than crossreactive clones did.

Only in-frame clones appear in the TCRdb table, and some are missing; sequencing was by immunoSEQ multiplex PCR. The table shows some 20,000 clones, with more than 75% occurring only once. The unexposed donors gave CD4+ T cells in 2011-2018, prior to COVID-19. CD4+ T cells were isolated from the cells after more than nine days of culture. Details on this clone: No antigen is known for it.

The CDR3 runs to 13 residues. V was pared by 5 bases and J by 3 bases, with 11 bases between. The germline V gene encodes CDR1 SGHTA and CDR2 FQGTGA. The chain is built from TRBV7-3 and TRBJ2-7; no reliable D call. This TCR came from a human donor in good health. Sequences were obtained from CD4+ T cells from PBMCs, cultured in vitro. The CDR3 bases are TGTGCCAGCAGCCCCTCGAGTGGCTACGAGCAGTACTTC. Encoded protein: CASSPSSGYEQYF.